This TCR beta chain was retrieved from a study of T cells after yellow fever vaccination. The study, taken as a whole, reports: CD4 and CD8 compartments shared a small share of clonotypes, likely from convergent recombination. Abundant clonotypes from the bulk population could get into FACS-sorted repertoires as contaminants. Among primary-vaccination clones, most reappeared after the booster, at 95% to 96% for CD4 and roughly 90% for CD8.

Template switching by 5'RACE produced TCR cDNA, adding a universal primer site and UMIs. TCRdb re-called the 5' RACE reads through MiXCR, storing one row per CDR3 protein. The repertoire includes approximately 300,000 distinct CDR3 sequences, roughly 8.7% of them detected once, and over 15% sits in the top ten. Turning to this clonotype: As yet, its antigen is unknown.

The specimen comprised PBMCs, sampled on the day of the first yellow fever vaccination. This TCR derives from a man younger than 30 who received the YFV17D yellow fever vaccine.

The CDR3 sequence: CASSNSGADTQYF. In DNA, the CDR3 is TGTGCCAGCAGCAACAGCGGTGCAGATACGCAGTATTTT. This chain joins TRBV7-2 and TRBJ2-3, with a possible D match to TRBD2 (5 bases). Per germline, CDR1 SGHTA and CDR2 FQGNSA. The CDR3 contains 13 residues. V shed 5 bases and J shed 4 bases, with 10 bases lying between them.